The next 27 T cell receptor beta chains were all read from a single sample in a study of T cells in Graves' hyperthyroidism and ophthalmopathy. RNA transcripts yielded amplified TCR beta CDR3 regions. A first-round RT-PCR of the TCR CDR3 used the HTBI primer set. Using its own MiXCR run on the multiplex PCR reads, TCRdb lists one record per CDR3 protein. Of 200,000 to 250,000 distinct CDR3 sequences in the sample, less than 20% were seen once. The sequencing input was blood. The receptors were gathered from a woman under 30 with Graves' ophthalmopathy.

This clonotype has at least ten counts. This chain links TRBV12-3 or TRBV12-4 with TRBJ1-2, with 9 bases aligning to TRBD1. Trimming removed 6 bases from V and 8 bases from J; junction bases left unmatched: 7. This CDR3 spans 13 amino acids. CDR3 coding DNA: TGTGCCAGCAGCATAGGACAGGGGAGCGGCTACACCTTC. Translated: CASSIGQGSGYTF.

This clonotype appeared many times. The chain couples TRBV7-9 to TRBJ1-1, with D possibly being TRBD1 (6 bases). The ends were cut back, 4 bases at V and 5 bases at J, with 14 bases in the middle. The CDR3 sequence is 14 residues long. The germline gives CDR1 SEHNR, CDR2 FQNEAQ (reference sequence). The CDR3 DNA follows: TGTGCCAGCAGCTACGGGGGAGGGGGGACTGAAGCTTTCTTT. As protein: CASSYGGGGTEAFF.

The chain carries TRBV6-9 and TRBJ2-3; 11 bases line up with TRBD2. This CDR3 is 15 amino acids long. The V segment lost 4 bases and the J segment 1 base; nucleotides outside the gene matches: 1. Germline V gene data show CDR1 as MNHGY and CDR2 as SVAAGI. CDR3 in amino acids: CASSSTSGGTDTQYF. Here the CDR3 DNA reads TGTGCCAGCAGTTCGACTAGCGGGGGCACAGATACGCAGTATTTT.

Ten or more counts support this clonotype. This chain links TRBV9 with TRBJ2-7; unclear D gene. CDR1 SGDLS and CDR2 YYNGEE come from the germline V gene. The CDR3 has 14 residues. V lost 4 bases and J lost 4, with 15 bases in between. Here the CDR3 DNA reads TGTGCCAGCAGCCCTAGGAGTACACCTTACGAGCAGTACTTC. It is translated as CASSPRSTPYEQYF.

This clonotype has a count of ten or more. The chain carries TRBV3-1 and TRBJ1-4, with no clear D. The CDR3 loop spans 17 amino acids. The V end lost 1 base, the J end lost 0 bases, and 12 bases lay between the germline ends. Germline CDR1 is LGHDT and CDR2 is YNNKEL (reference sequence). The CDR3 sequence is CASSQVVGSPTNEKLFF. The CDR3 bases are TGTGCCAGCAGCCAAGTTGTCGGGAGCCCAACTAATGAAAAACTGTTTTTT.

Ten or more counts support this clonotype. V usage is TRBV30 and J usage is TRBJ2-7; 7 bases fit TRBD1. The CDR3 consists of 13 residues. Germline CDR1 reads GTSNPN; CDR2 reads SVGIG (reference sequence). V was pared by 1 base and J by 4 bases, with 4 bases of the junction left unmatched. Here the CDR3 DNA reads TGTGCCTGGAGTGCCCAACAGGGGTACGAGCAGTACTTC. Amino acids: CAWSAQQGYEQYF.

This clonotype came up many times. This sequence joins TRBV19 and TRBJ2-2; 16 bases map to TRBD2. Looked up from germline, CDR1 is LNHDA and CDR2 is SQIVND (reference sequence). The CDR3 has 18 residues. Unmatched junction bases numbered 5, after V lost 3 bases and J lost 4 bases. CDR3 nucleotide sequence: TGTGCCAGTAGTATGCGGGGACTAGCGGGAGGGCCCACCGGGGAGCTGTTTTTT. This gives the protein CASSMRGLAGGPTGELFF.

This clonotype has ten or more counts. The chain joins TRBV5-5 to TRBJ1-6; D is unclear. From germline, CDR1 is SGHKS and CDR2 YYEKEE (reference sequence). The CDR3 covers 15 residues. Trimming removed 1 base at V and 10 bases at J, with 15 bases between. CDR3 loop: CASSLWEGGVSPLHF. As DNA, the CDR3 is TGTGCCAGCAGCTTGTGGGAGGGCGGGGTGTCACCCCTCCACTTT.

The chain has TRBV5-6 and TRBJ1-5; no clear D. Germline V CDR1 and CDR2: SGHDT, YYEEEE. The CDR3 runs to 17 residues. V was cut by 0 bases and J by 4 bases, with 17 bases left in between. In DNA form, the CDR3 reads TGTGCCAGCAGCTTGGGCCCCCCGGATAGTGGGAATCAGCCCCAGCATTTT. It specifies CASSLGPPDSGNQPQHF.

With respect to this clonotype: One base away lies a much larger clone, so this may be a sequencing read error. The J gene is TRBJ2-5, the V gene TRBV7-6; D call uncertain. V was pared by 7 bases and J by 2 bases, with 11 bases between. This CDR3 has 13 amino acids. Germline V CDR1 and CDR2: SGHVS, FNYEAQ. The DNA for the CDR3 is TGTGCCAGCATCTTGCAGGTACAAGAGACCCAGTACTTC. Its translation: CASILQVQETQYF.

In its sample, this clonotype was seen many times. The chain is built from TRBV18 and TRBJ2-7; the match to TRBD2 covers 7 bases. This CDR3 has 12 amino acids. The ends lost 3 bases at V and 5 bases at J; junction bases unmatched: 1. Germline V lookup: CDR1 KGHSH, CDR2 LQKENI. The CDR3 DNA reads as TGTGCCAGCTCACCCGGACTAGACGAGCAGTACTTC. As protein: CASSPGLDEQYF.

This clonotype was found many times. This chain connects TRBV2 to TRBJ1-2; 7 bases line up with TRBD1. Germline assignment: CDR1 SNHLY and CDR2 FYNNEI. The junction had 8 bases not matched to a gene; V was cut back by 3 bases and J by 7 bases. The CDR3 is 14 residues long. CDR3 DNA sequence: TGTGCCAGCAGTGAGACCCGACAGGGTGGTGGCTACACCTTC. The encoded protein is CASSETRQGGGYTF.

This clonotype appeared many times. The CDR3, as DNA: TGTGCCAGCAGTATCCTCCGGGGCCGGGCTGAAGCTTTCTTT. Protein product: CASSILRGRAEAFF. The J gene is TRBJ1-1, the V gene TRBV28, with D perhaps matching TRBD1 (5 bases). Germline-derived CDR1 and CDR2 are MDHEN and SYDVKM. The CDR3 consists of 14 residues. V gave up 5 bases and J gave up 6 bases, with 16 bases separating them.

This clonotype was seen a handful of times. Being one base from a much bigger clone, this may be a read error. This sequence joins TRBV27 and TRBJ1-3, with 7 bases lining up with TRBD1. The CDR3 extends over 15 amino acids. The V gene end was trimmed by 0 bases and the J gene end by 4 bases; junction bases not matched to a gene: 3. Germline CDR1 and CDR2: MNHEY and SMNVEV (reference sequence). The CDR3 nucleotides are TGTGCCAGCAGTTTATCGGGACAGAGAGGAAACACCATATATTTT. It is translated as CASSLSGQRGNTIYF.

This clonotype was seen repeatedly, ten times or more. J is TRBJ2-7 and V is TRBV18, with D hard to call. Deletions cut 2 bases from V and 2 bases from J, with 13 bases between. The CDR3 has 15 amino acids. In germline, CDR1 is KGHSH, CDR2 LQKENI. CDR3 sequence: CASSPTRKGTYEQYF. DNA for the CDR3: TGTGCCAGCTCACCAACCAGGAAGGGAACCTACGAGCAGTACTTC.

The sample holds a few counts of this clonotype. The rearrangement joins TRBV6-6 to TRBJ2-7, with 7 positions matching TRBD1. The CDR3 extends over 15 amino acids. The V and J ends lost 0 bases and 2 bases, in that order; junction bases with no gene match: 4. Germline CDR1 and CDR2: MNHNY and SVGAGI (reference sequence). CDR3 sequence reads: CASSYSMGQPYEQYF. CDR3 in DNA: TGTGCCAGCAGTTACTCGATGGGACAGCCCTACGAGCAGTACTTC.

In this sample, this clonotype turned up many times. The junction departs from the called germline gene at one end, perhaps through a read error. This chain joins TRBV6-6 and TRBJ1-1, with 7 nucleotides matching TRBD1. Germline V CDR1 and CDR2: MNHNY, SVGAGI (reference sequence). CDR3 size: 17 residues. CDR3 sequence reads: CASSYSLDRSMNTEAFF. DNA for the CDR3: TGTGCCAGCAGTTACTCACTGGACAGGTCCATGAACACTGAGGCTTTCTTT.

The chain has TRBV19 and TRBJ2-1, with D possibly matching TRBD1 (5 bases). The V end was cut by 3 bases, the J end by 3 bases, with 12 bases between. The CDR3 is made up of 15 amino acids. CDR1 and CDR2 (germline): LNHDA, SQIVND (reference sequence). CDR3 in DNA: TGTGCCAGTAGTATCGTAGTGGGGCTCTACAATGAGCAGTTCTTC. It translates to CASSIVVGLYNEQFF.

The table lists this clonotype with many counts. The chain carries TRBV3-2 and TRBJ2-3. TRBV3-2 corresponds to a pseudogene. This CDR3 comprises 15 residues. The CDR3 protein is CASISTSTSTDTQYF. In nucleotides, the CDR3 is TGTGCCAGCATCTCCACTTCGACTAGCACAGATACGCAGTATTTT.

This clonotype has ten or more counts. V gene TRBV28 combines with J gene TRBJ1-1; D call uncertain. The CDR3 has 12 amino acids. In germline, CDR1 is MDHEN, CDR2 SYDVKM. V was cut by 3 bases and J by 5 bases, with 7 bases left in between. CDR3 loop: CASSFETTEAFF. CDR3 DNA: TGTGCCAGCAGTTTTGAAACTACTGAAGCTTTCTTT.

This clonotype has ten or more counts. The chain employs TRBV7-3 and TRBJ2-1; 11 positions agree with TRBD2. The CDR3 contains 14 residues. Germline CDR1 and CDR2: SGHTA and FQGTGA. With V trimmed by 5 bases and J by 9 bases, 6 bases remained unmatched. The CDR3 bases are TGTGCCAGCAGCATTAGCGGGGGGGCCACTGAGCAGTTCTTC. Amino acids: CASSISGGATEQFF.

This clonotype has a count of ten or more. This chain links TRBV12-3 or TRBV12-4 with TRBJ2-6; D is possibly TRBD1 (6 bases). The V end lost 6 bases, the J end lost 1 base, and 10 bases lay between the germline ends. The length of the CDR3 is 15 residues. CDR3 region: CASRGTGSGANVLTF. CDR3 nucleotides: TGTGCCAGCAGGGGAACAGGGTCTGGGGCCAACGTCCTGACTTTC.

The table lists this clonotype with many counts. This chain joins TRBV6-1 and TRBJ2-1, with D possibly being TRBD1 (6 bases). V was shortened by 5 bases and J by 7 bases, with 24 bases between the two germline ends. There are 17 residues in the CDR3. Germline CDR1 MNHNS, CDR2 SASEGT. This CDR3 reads CASSYPIGPGARNEQFF. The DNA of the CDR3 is TGTGCCAGCAGTTACCCAATTGGGCCAGGGGCGAGGAATGAGCAGTTCTTC.

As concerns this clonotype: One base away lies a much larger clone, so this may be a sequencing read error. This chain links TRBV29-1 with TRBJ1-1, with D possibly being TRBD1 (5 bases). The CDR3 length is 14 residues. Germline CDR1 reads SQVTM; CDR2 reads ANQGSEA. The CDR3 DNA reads TGCGCGATTTCTCAGGGACTCGCGAACACTGAAGCTTTCTTT. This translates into CAISQGLANTEAFF.

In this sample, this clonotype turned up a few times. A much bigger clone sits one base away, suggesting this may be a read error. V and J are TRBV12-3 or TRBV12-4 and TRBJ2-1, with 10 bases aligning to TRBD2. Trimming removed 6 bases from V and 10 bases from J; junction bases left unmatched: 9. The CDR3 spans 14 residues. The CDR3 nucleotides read TGTGCCAGCAGCCCTGGGCTAGCGGGGGCCGAGCAGTTCTTC. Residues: CASSPGLAGAEQFF.

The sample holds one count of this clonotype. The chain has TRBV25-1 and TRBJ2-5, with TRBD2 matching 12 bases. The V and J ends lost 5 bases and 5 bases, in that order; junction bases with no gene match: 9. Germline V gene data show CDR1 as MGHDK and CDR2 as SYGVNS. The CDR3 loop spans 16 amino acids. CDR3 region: CASSRTTSGGSETQYF. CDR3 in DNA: TGTGCCAGCAGTCGAACGACTAGCGGGGGATCTGAGACCCAGTACTTC.

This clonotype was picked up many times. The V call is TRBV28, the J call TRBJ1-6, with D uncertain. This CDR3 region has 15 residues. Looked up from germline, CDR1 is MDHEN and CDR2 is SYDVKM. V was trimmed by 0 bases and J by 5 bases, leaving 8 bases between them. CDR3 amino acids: CASSLWTGNNSPLHF. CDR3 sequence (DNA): TGTGCCAGCAGTTTATGGACGGGCAATAATTCACCCCTCCACTTT.